This TCR beta chain was found in a study of OX40 agonist ivuxolimab in advanced cancers. The method was immunoSEQ multiplex PCR; TCRdb's version includes in-frame clones alone and lacks a portion of them. This table has about 31,000 clones, under 95% appearing once. The origin of this receptor is an adult with an advanced solid tumor such as melanoma, head and neck, liver or kidney cancer. Sequencing was performed on CD4+ or CD8+ T cells sorted from blood, taken in a trial of the OX40 agonist ivuxolimab.

As DNA, the CDR3 is TGTGCCATCAGTGAAGTCGGGGCTGCAGATACGCAGTATTTT. It translates to CAISEVGAADTQYF. The V and J genes are TRBV10-3 and TRBJ2-3; the D gene could be TRBD1 or TRBD2 (5 bases each). Trimming pared 3 bases from V and 4 bases from J, leaving 11 bases between. CDR1 ENHRY and CDR2 SYGVKD come from the germline V gene. The length of the CDR3 is 14 residues.